This T cell receptor beta chain was obtained from a study of OX40 agonist ivuxolimab in advanced cancers. Study-level background: Patients got intravenous ivuxolimab at 0.01 to 10 mg/kg every 2 weeks. Subjects had a mean age of roughly 60 years, with a range of about 20 to 85; more than 70% were male. Study-wide results and limits: CD4+ and CD8+ blood T cells expanded clonally by week 6 at 0.1 to 3.0 mg/kg. Expanded peripheral T cell antigen specificity was not determined.

With respect to this clone: Its specificity is not known.

Libraries were prepared by immunoSEQ multiplex PCR; TCRdb keeps only in-frame clonotypes and omits some of them. The sample holds under 150,000 clones, more than 80% seen once. The V segment lost 4 bases and the J segment 5 bases; nucleotides outside the gene matches: 8. The germline gives CDR1 SGDLS, CDR2 YYNGEE. CDR3 size: 15 residues. The sequence was obtained from an adult with an advanced solid tumor such as melanoma, head and neck, liver or kidney cancer. The V and J genes are TRBV9 and TRBJ1-5, with 8 bases lining up with TRBD1. The material was CD4+ or CD8+ T cells sorted from blood, obtained in a trial of the OX40 agonist ivuxolimab. The CDR3 DNA reads TGTGCCAGCAGCCCATCGGGACAGGCGGATCAGCCCCAGCATTTT. Translating it yields CASSPSGQADQPQHF.